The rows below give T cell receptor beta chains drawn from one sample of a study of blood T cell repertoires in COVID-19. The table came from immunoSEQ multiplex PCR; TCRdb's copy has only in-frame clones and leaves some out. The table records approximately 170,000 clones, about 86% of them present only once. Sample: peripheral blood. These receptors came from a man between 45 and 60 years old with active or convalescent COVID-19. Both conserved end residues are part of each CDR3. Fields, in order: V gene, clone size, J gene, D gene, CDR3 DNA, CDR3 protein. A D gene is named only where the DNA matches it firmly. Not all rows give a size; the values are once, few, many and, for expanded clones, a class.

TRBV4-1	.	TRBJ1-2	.	TGCGCCAGCAGCCAACTAGATCCGAAGTTTGGTGGCTACACCTTC	CASSQLDPKFGGYTF
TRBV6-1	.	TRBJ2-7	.	TGTGCCAGCAGTGAACAGTCGGGTCTCTCCTACGAGCAGTACTTC	CASSEQSGLSYEQYF
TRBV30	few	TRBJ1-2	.	TGTGCCTGGGATCCGGGACTGAAGAACTATGGCTACACCTTC	CAWDPGLKNYGYTF
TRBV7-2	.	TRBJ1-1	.	TGTGCCAGTAGGGGGTCGGGAGAAGCTTTCTTT	CASRGSGEAFF
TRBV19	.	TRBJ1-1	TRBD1	TGTGCCAGTAGTCCTCGACAGGGAGCAAGGAACACTGAAGCTTTCTTT	CASSPRQGARNTEAFF
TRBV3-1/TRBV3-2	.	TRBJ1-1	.	TGTGCCAGCAGCCTTGGATCCCTCGGAGGGACTGAAGCTTTCTTT	CASSLGSLGGTEAFF
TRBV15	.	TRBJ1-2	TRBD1	TGTGCCACCAGCAGAGACCCAGGACAGGGGCCCTATGGCTACACCTTC	CATSRDPGQGPYGYTF
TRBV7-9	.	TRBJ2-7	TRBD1	TGTGCCAGCAGCTCGGGACAGGGGGTGTACGAGCAGTACTTC	CASSSGQGVYEQYF
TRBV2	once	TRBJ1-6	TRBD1	TGTGCCACCCGGGACAGCAATTCACCCCTCCACTTT	CATRDSNSPLHF
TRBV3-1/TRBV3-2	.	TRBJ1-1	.	TGTGCCAGCAGCCAGGGGCGCAGGAACACTGAAGCTTTCTTT	CASSQGRRNTEAFF
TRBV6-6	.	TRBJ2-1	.	TGTGCCGGGGCGAGGGCAGGGGTAGATAGTGAGCAGTTCTTC	CAGARAGVDSEQFF
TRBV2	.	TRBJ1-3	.	TGTGCCAGCAGTGAATTGGGGCGGACATACTCTGGAAACACCATATATTTT	CASSELGRTYSGNTIYF
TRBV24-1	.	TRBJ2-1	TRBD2	TGTGCCACCAGTGACCCTACTAGCGACTCCTACAATGAGCAGTTCTTC	CATSDPTSDSYNEQFF